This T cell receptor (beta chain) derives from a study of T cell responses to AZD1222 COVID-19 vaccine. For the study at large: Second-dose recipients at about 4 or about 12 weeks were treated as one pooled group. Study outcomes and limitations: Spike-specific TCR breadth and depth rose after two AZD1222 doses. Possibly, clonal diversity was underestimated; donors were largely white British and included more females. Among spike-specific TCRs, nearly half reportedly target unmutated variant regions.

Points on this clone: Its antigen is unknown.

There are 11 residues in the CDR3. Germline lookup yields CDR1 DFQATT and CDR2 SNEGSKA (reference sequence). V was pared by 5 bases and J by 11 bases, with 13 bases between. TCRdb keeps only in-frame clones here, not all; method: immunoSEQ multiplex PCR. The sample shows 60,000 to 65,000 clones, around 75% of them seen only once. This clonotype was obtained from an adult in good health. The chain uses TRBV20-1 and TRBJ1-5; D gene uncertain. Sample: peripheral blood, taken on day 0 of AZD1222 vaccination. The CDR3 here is CSALDPLAQHF. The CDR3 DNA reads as TGCAGTGCTCTAGACCCCCTGGCCCAGCATTTT.